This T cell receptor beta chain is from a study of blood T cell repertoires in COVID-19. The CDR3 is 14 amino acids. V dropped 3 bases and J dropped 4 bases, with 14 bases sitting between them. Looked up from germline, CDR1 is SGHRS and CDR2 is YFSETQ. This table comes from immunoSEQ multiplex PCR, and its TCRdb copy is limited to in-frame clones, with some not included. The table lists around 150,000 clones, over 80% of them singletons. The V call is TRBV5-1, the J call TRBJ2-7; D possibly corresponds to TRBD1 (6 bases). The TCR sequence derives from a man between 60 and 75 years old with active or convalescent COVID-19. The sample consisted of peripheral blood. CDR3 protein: CASSSRQGGYEQYF. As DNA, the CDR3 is TGCGCCAGCAGCTCTCGACAAGGGGGATACGAGCAGTACTTC.